This T cell receptor beta chain is from a study of blood T cells in healthy people across ages. The study recruited healthy Caucasian donors from Russia who were aged about 6 to 95. A minimum of 7 million PBMCs was isolated per sample. In regard to this clonotype: Its antigen is still unknown.

Study conclusions and caveats: Across the age range, TCR beta diversity per million T cells fell in a roughly linear way.

The CDR3 length is 14 residues. V lost 3 bases and J 3 bases, leaving 11 bases between the germline ends. The V gene's germline CDR1 is LNHDA and CDR2 SQIVND (reference sequence). The second PCR ran about 7 to 12 cycles with a sample-barcoded 5' primer and J-beta primers. One entry per CDR3 protein results from TCRdb running MiXCR on the 5' RACE reads. This table holds about 640,000 distinct CDR3 sequences, around 54% found once. The clonotype originates from a man aged 60 to 75 in good health. This chain links TRBV19 with TRBJ1-1; the D is unclear. Sequencing used blood. The CDR3 DNA reads TGTGCCAGTAGTATCCGGCATGGGGACACTGAAGCTTTCTTT. It yields the protein CASSIRHGDTEAFF.